This is a list of T cell receptor beta chains from one sample in a study of radiotherapy plus CTLA-4 blockade in lung cancer. Sequenced by immunoSEQ multiplex PCR; TCRdb stores in-frame clones only, minus some. The top ten clones hold more than 12% of a sample with tens of thousands of clones, 72% of them seen once. The input for sequencing was peripheral blood, taken from a patient treated with radiotherapy plus ipilimumab. These receptors all stem from a human donor with non-small cell lung cancer that progressed on radiotherapy plus ipilimumab. CDR3s include the opening cysteine and the closing phenylalanine or tryptophan. Fields, in order: D gene, clone size, V gene, J gene, CDR3 protein, CDR3 DNA. D genes are given only for firm matches. Clone size appears in some rows only: once, few, many, or a class for an expanded clone.

d_gene: TRBD1; abundance: -; v_gene: TRBV30; j_gene: TRBJ2-2; CDR3aa: CAWDTGTGATGELFF; CDR3nt: TGTGCCTGGGACACTGGGACAGGGGCCACCGGGGAGCTGTTTTTT
d_gene: TRBD1; abundance: -; v_gene: TRBV2; j_gene: TRBJ2-3; CDR3aa: CASSPWDRRDTQYF; CDR3nt: TGTGCCAGCAGTCCTTGGGACAGAAGAGATACGCAGTATTTT
d_gene: TRBD2; abundance: -; v_gene: TRBV10-3; j_gene: TRBJ2-1; CDR3aa: CAMSRGDSYNEQFF; CDR3nt: TGTGCCATGAGTCGGGGGGACTCCTACAATGAGCAGTTCTTC
d_gene: -; abundance: -; v_gene: TRBV29-1; j_gene: TRBJ2-1; CDR3aa: CSVEFGRGNSEQFF; CDR3nt: TGCAGCGTTGAGTTTGGTCGGGGGAACAGTGAGCAGTTCTTC
d_gene: TRBD1; abundance: -; v_gene: TRBV4-1; j_gene: TRBJ2-7; CDR3aa: CASSLDGRGPYEQYF; CDR3nt: TGCGCCAGCAGCCTGGACGGCAGGGGGCCCTACGAGCAGTACTTC
d_gene: -; abundance: -; v_gene: TRBV19; j_gene: TRBJ2-2; CDR3aa: CATGTQNTGELFF; CDR3nt: TGTGCCACTGGGACACAGAACACCGGGGAGCTGTTTTTT
d_gene: -; abundance: -; v_gene: TRBV6-1; j_gene: TRBJ1-1; CDR3aa: CASSYDGNTEAFF; CDR3nt: TGTGCCAGCAGTTATGACGGGAACACTGAAGCTTTCTTT
d_gene: -; abundance: many; v_gene: TRBV28; j_gene: TRBJ2-7; CDR3aa: CASSPKGPREQYF; CDR3nt: TGTGCCAGCAGTCCCAAGGGTCCTCGGGAGCAGTACTTC
d_gene: -; abundance: -; v_gene: TRBV6-6; j_gene: TRBJ1-1; CDR3aa: CASTRIGAGNTEAFF; CDR3nt: TGTGCCAGCACCCGGATCGGGGCGGGGAACACTGAAGCTTTCTTT
d_gene: -; abundance: -; v_gene: TRBV2; j_gene: TRBJ1-5; CDR3aa: CASSIGIGQPQHF; CDR3nt: TGTGCCAGCAGTATAGGGATAGGGCAGCCCCAGCATTTT
d_gene: TRBD1; abundance: once; v_gene: TRBV11-2; j_gene: TRBJ1-4; CDR3aa: CASSNRGWEKLFF; CDR3nt: TGTGCCAGCAGCAACAGGGGGTGGGAAAAACTGTTTTTT
d_gene: -; abundance: once; v_gene: TRBV10-3; j_gene: TRBJ2-1; CDR3aa: CAISEGGPFDNEQFF; CDR3nt: TGTGCCATCAGTGAGGGAGGGCCCTTTGACAATGAGCAGTTCTTC
d_gene: TRBD1; abundance: few; v_gene: TRBV19; j_gene: TRBJ2-7; CDR3aa: CASSYAGQGYEQYF; CDR3nt: TGTGCCAGTAGTTATGCAGGACAGGGCTACGAGCAGTACTTC
d_gene: TRBD1; abundance: few; v_gene: TRBV18; j_gene: TRBJ2-5; CDR3aa: CASSRDRADEQYF; CDR3nt: TGTGCCAGCTCACGGGACAGGGCTGATGAGCAGTACTTC
d_gene: TRBD1; abundance: -; v_gene: TRBV7-2; j_gene: TRBJ2-2; CDR3aa: CASSLRTGTTGELFF; CDR3nt: TGTGCCAGCAGCCTCAGGACAGGGACCACCGGGGAGCTGTTTTTT
d_gene: -; abundance: -; v_gene: TRBV25-1; j_gene: TRBJ1-5; CDR3aa: CASSSDSFPLIGQPQHF; CDR3nt: TGTGCCAGCAGCTCAGACAGTTTCCCACTAATAGGGCAGCCCCAGCATTTT
d_gene: -; abundance: -; v_gene: TRBV7-2; j_gene: TRBJ2-3; CDR3aa: CASSPGAGAGTQYF; CDR3nt: TGTGCCAGCAGCCCGGGGGCGGGCGCGGGTACGCAGTATTTT
d_gene: TRBD2; abundance: few; v_gene: TRBV29-1; j_gene: TRBJ2-1; CDR3aa: CSVEGGGLAGGYNEQFF; CDR3nt: TGCAGCGTTGAAGGGGGGGGACTAGCGGGAGGGTACAATGAGCAGTTCTTC
d_gene: -; abundance: -; v_gene: TRBV28; j_gene: TRBJ2-7; CDR3aa: CASRHSYEQYF; CDR3nt: TGTGCCAGCAGGCACTCCTACGAGCAGTACTTC